The 8 T cell receptor beta chains given below trace back to one sample, sequenced in a study of blood T cell repertoires in COVID-19. TCRdb's copy holds only in-frame clones and misses some; the assay was immunoSEQ multiplex PCR. This sample has about 430,000 clones, with 88% found just once. What was sequenced was PBMCs or T cells enriched from blood (not recorded which). The source is a woman in her 30s with acute COVID-19.

The rearrangement links TRBV20-1 to TRBJ2-3; TRBD1 aligns across 8 bases. The CDR3 has 15 residues. The germline CDR1 and CDR2 sequences are DFQATT and SNEGSKA (reference sequence). J lost 2 bases, V lost 3 bases, and 7 bases had no gene match. CDR3 bases: TGCAGTGCTAGTTCCCAGGGGGCCTTCACAGATACGCAGTATTTT. It codes for CSASSQGAFTDTQYF.

The chain couples TRBV4-1 to TRBJ2-3; possibly TRBD2 for D (5 bases). V dropped 0 bases and J dropped 2 bases, with 15 bases sitting between them. The CDR3 is made up of 17 amino acids. Looked up from germline, CDR1 is MGHRA and CDR2 is YSYEKL. CDR3 sequence: CASSQEGGSSYTDTQYF. For the CDR3, the DNA is TGCGCCAGCAGCCAAGAGGGCGGGTCCTCGTACACAGATACGCAGTATTTT.

The V call is TRBV3-1 (or the pseudogene TRBV3-2), the J call TRBJ2-2, with D possibly matching TRBD1 (5 bases). Germline CDR1 reads LGHDT; CDR2 reads YNNKEL (reference sequence). CDR3 size: 16 residues. Trimming shortened V by 4 bases and J by 4 bases, and 16 bases separated the two germline ends. The CDR3 loop reads CASSLRMGRVTGELFF. In nucleotides, the CDR3 is TGTGCCAGCAGCCTTCGCATGGGGCGAGTCACCGGGGAGCTGTTTTTT.

The chain recombines TRBV5-1 with TRBJ1-1; tentative D call: TRBD1 (6 bases). The CDR3 totals 15 residues. The V gene lost 0 bases and the J gene lost 1 base, with 10 bases spanning the gap. Germline values: CDR1 SGHRS, CDR2 YFSETQ. The CDR3 is CASSLALGGNTEAFF. The CDR3 coding sequence is TGCGCCAGCAGCTTGGCCCTAGGGGGGAACACTGAAGCTTTCTTT.

The V call is TRBV7-9, the J call TRBJ2-2, with 12 bases matching TRBD1. The V gene end was trimmed by 3 bases and the J gene end by 7 bases; junction bases not matched to a gene: 3. CDR1 and CDR2 (germline): SEHNR, FQNEAQ (reference sequence). The CDR3 has 15 amino acids. This CDR3 reads CASSLGQGAVGELFF. In nucleotides, the CDR3 is TGTGCCAGCAGCTTGGGACAGGGGGCCGTCGGGGAGCTGTTTTTT.

This clone was found once. The V gene is TRBV29-1, the J gene TRBJ1-2; the D is unclear. V dropped 0 bases and J dropped 6 bases, with 11 bases sitting between them. CDR1 SQVTM and CDR2 ANQGSEA come from the germline V gene. The CDR3 has 13 residues. The CDR3 protein is CSVEDRGFDGYTF. As DNA, the CDR3 is TGCAGCGTTGAAGATCGAGGGTTTGATGGCTACACCTTC.

CDR3 nucleotide sequence: TGCGCCAGCAGCTTTAGACAGCAACCTCATTCACCCCTCCACTTT. It encodes CASSFRQQPHSPLHF. The chain combines TRBV5-1 with TRBJ1-6, with D perhaps TRBD1 (5 bases). Trimming cost V 2 bases and J 8 bases, with 14 bases left between them. Germline V gives CDR1 SGHRS, CDR2 YFSETQ. CDR3 length: 15 residues.

The V call is TRBV5-1, the J call TRBJ1-2; 9 bases fit TRBD1. Losses at the gene ends were 5 bases for V and 2 bases for J; bases not matched to a gene: 4. CDR1 is SGHRS and CDR2 is YFSETQ in the germline V gene. The CDR3 runs 14 residues. CDR3 residues: CASRQTGGNYGYTF. CDR3 in DNA: TGCGCCAGCAGACAAACAGGGGGCAACTATGGCTACACCTTC.